This T cell receptor (beta chain) was sequenced during a study of OX40 agonist ivuxolimab in advanced cancers. About the full investigation: Ivuxolimab, which targeted the costimulatory receptor OX40 (CD134), was an agonistic, fully human IgG2 monoclonal antibody. Intravenous ivuxolimab was administered to patients every 2 weeks at six dose levels: 0.01, 0.1, 0.3, 1.5, 3 and 10 mg/kg. Among the 52 dose-escalation patients, around 20 had hepatocellular carcinoma, approximately 15 melanoma, 9 renal cell carcinoma and 9 head and neck cancer. The dose-escalation cohort was roughly 83% male with a mean age of about 65 years, ranging from roughly 20 to 80. Prior anti-PD-1, anti-PD-L1 or anti-CTLA-4 therapy was permitted, and approximately 40% of dose-escalation patients had received checkpoint inhibitors. Partial responses were achieved by three dose-escalation patients, of whom one had hepatocellular carcinoma and two had cutaneous melanoma. The purpose of peripheral TCRbeta sequencing was to test whether ivuxolimab changed TCR sequence diversity and led to clonal T-cell expansion. The monotherapy dose-escalation portion (N ≈ 55 patients) of the phase I ivuxolimab trial is reported in the paper.

Beyond this particular receptor, the publication reports: Low levels of normalized T-cell clonal expansion were also seen in some nonresponding patients. On average, CD8+ T cells showed more expanded clones than CD4+ T cells after ivuxolimab. The antigen specificity of the clonally expanded peripheral T cells was not determined. At doses of 0.1 to 3.0 mg/kg, clonal expansion of both CD4+ and CD8+ T cells in blood was seen between baseline and week 6. In partial responders in the 0.1-3.0 mg/kg groups, normalized peripheral clonal expansion was found to be among the lowest, especially among CD8+ T cells.

The trial excluded patients who had a history of autoimmune disease or were on systemic immunosuppression. In every dose cohort, peripheral blood was drawn for TCR sequencing at baseline, cycle 4 day 1, and cycle 7 day 1. The samples were drawn from a first-in-human, open-label, multicenter phase I dose-escalation trial of ivuxolimab. The trial enrolled adults with locally advanced or metastatic head and neck squamous cell, hepatocellular, melanoma or renal cell carcinoma. Before TCR sequencing, CD4+ T cells and CD8+ T cells from peripheral blood were sorted into separate populations. This clone was observed once. The clone's antigen remains unknown. No base quality information exists; no much larger clone differs at one position. From its cysteine to its phenylalanine, the CDR3 spans 14 amino acids. Only the CDR3 DNA stays, 42 bases, in frame from base 1. The germline V gene provides CDR1 MGHDK and CDR2 SYGVNS. Unmatched junction bases come to 5, with V trimmed by 7 bases and J by 0 bases.

To sequence the TCRbeta CDR3 region, genomic DNA was isolated from the sorted cells. The immunoSEQ Assay was used for sequencing of TCRbeta CDR3 regions. TCRdb's version of the immuneACCESS table is confined to in-frame rearrangements and falls short of the full clone set. An unresolved V gene accounts for under half of the shortfall where checked; the remainder is of unknown origin. The sample data list 99,000 or so clones, and roughly 95% of these were observed just once. The leading ten clones occupy 0.15% to 0.2% of the sample. The input for sequencing was CD4+ or CD8+ T cells sorted from blood, taken in a trial of the OX40 agonist ivuxolimab. This sequence uses TRBV25-1 and TRBJ1-1; TRBD1 aligns with 7 central bases. The source of this sequence is an adult with an advanced solid tumor such as melanoma, head and neck, liver or kidney cancer. The bases are TGTGCCAGCACCGGGGACAGAGTGAACACTGAAGCTTTCTTT. This translates into CASTGDRVNTEAFF.